This T cell receptor (beta chain) was sequenced during a study of identical twins. This clonotype was counted at least ten times. As yet, its antigen is unknown. From the 5' RACE reads, TCRdb called clonotypes with MiXCR, one entry per CDR3 protein. The sample carries a few hundred thousand distinct CDR3 sequences, about 10% recorded once. In every case, the donor was a healthy Caucasian. In germline, CDR1 is LGHNA, CDR2 YNFKEQ. V was clipped by 4 bases and J by 8 bases; unmatched bases: 9. This CDR3 is built from 15 residues. Study observations and caveats: Carriage of fewer insertions was seen in abundant cord blood beta clonotypes, whereas memory repertoires showed none. Where beta out-of-frame sequences were concerned, excess twin sharing was weaker.

The specimen was naive T cells sorted from blood. The chain carries TRBV4-2 and TRBJ2-1, with TRBD2 identical over 9 bases. This TCR came from a woman aged 50 to 60 in good health. CDR3 bases: TGTGCCAGCAGCCCCTTAGCGGGAGCCGGGGATGAGCAGTTCTTC. This encodes CASSPLAGAGDEQFF.